This TCR beta chain was observed in a study of blood T cell repertoires in COVID-19. About the research overall: COVID-19 samples from acute and convalescent phases originated in the United States, Italy and Spain. Sources were T cells, B-cell-depleted T cells, or PBMCs; the material itself was cDNA or gDNA.

The CDR3 has 15 residues. Germline V gene data show CDR1 as SGHRS and CDR2 as YFSETQ. The trim removed 3 bases at V and 0 bases at J, leaving 4 bases unmatched. The authors' processing: Nucleated cell number was recorded as an estimate derived from reference gene primer amplification. The data were produced by immunoSEQ multiplex PCR, yet TCRdb's version contains in-frame clones alone and is incomplete. That table gives V, J and clone size, and the DNA gave D and trimming. Among roughly 27,000 clones, around nine tenths were seen once, and the ten largest hold roughly 16%. V gene TRBV5-1 combines with J gene TRBJ2-7; TRBD2 aligns across 9 bases. Sequences were obtained from peripheral blood. The clonotype was recovered from a human donor with active COVID-19. The donor label of this sample is uncertain. In DNA, the CDR3 is TGCGCCAGCAGCTCCGCGGGGGGGAGCTCCTACGAGCAGTACTTC. Protein sequence: CASSSAGGSSYEQYF.